A selection of T cell receptor beta chains follows, all from one sample in a study of CD8+CD57+ T cells in acquired aplastic anemia. TCRdb re-derived calls from the reads in MiXCR, one entry per CDR3 protein. Of over 200,000 distinct CDR3 sequences listed, around 60% were seen once; the top ten hold about 29%. The sample was sorted CD4+, CD8+, or CD8+CD57+ T cells (not recorded which) from PBMCs. The receptors come from a human donor in good health. Each CDR3 is given without its conserved first and last residue. The order of the fields is CDR3 protein, J gene, V gene, CDR3 length.

CDR3aa: ASSLGTSNYGYT
j_gene: TRBJ1-2
v_gene: TRBV12-3/TRBV12-4
len: 12

CDR3aa: SARDVRAGVLYEQY
j_gene: TRBJ2-7
v_gene: TRBV20-1
len: 14

CDR3aa: ASSRAGLAGPGSNEQF
j_gene: TRBJ2-1
v_gene: TRBV7-6
len: 16

CDR3aa: ASSPAGVRSYEQY
j_gene: TRBJ2-7
v_gene: TRBV12-3/TRBV12-4
len: 13

CDR3aa: SAHDGAEAF
j_gene: TRBJ1-1
v_gene: TRBV20-1
len: 9

CDR3aa: ASNTQRGGQETQY
j_gene: TRBJ2-5
v_gene: TRBV2
len: 13

CDR3aa: ASRDGYEQY
j_gene: TRBJ2-7
v_gene: TRBV7-9
len: 9

CDR3aa: ASRGQDQETQY
j_gene: TRBJ2-5
v_gene: TRBV2
len: 11

CDR3aa: ASSSGRATEAF
j_gene: TRBJ1-1
v_gene: TRBV7-2
len: 11

CDR3aa: ASSDQMNTEAF
j_gene: TRBJ1-1
v_gene: TRBV2
len: 11

CDR3aa: ASSFSLGQNNEQF
j_gene: TRBJ2-1
v_gene: TRBV27
len: 13

CDR3aa: ASSLAGPNNEQL
j_gene: TRBJ2-1
v_gene: TRBV7-9
len: 12

CDR3aa: ASSNLGLAGVNFEQY
j_gene: TRBJ2-7
v_gene: TRBV27
len: 15

CDR3aa: ASSQVDTGELF
j_gene: TRBJ2-2
v_gene: TRBV14
len: 11

CDR3aa: ASRMTTRTAHTTYT
j_gene: TRBJ1-2
v_gene: TRBV6-5
len: 14

CDR3aa: ASSFGQDRDSPLH
j_gene: TRBJ1-6
v_gene: TRBV7-3
len: 13

CDR3aa: ASSQDRQSTDTQY
j_gene: TRBJ2-3
v_gene: TRBV2
len: 13

CDR3aa: ATSDRISTYEQY
j_gene: TRBJ2-7
v_gene: TRBV24-1
len: 12

CDR3aa: ASALAAAQETQY
j_gene: TRBJ2-5
v_gene: TRBV9
len: 12

CDR3aa: ASSPGGQGGSQPQH
j_gene: TRBJ1-5
v_gene: TRBV13
len: 14

CDR3aa: ASSLGGAQETQY
j_gene: TRBJ2-5
v_gene: TRBV7-6
len: 12

CDR3aa: ASSLGQTYGYT
j_gene: TRBJ1-2
v_gene: TRBV4-2
len: 11

CDR3aa: ASSYTLTGTEAF
j_gene: TRBJ1-1
v_gene: TRBV6-2/TRBV6-3
len: 12

CDR3aa: ASNRGRGTDTQY
j_gene: TRBJ2-3
v_gene: TRBV5-1
len: 12

CDR3aa: AGQGLTTGELF
j_gene: TRBJ2-2
v_gene: TRBV6-6
len: 11

CDR3aa: ARITALSAGELF
j_gene: TRBJ2-2
v_gene: TRBV10-1
len: 12

CDR3aa: ASQGDIAEAF
j_gene: TRBJ1-1
v_gene: TRBV2
len: 10

CDR3aa: ASSLWPEAF
j_gene: TRBJ1-1
v_gene: TRBV12-3/TRBV12-4
len: 9

CDR3aa: ASSPTGGLIDEQY
j_gene: TRBJ2-7
v_gene: TRBV7-9
len: 13

CDR3aa: DSSLVQAEAF
j_gene: TRBJ1-1
v_gene: TRBV7-9
len: 10

CDR3aa: ASTLGTSSWETQY
j_gene: TRBJ2-5
v_gene: TRBV9
len: 13

CDR3aa: ASSLRGGVIETQY
j_gene: TRBJ2-5
v_gene: TRBV7-9
len: 13

CDR3aa: SVEEGTDYT
j_gene: TRBJ1-2
v_gene: TRBV29-1
len: 9

CDR3aa: SAPREGYGYT
j_gene: TRBJ1-2
v_gene: TRBV20-1
len: 10

CDR3aa: ASSEPGQERYGYT
j_gene: TRBJ1-2
v_gene: TRBV25-1
len: 13

CDR3aa: ASSIGLADGNEQF
j_gene: TRBJ2-1
v_gene: TRBV19
len: 13

CDR3aa: ASSLRGDNSPLH
j_gene: TRBJ1-6
v_gene: TRBV6-2/TRBV6-3
len: 12

CDR3aa: ASSVSGKSSYNEQF
j_gene: TRBJ2-1
v_gene: TRBV9
len: 14

CDR3aa: SARDRAKGYGYT
j_gene: TRBJ1-2
v_gene: TRBV20-1
len: 12

CDR3aa: SVENTGGSSYEQY
j_gene: TRBJ2-7
v_gene: TRBV29-1
len: 13

CDR3aa: AISEGGDGANVLT
j_gene: TRBJ2-6
v_gene: TRBV10-3
len: 13

CDR3aa: ATSDYGGQGATGELS
j_gene: TRBJ2-2
v_gene: TRBV24-1
len: 15

CDR3aa: ASSLSSGGARELF
j_gene: TRBJ2-2
v_gene: TRBV7-9
len: 13

CDR3aa: ASSLFPFATNTGYT
j_gene: TRBJ1-2
v_gene: TRBV27
len: 14

CDR3aa: ASREAPGANVLT
j_gene: TRBJ2-6
v_gene: TRBV12-3/TRBV12-4
len: 12

CDR3aa: SASGTEYSNQPQH
j_gene: TRBJ1-5
v_gene: TRBV20-1
len: 13

CDR3aa: AWGNLYEQY
j_gene: TRBJ2-7
v_gene: TRBV30
len: 9

CDR3aa: ASSLALDRHEQY
j_gene: TRBJ2-7
v_gene: TRBV7-9
len: 12

CDR3aa: ATSRGANYGYT
j_gene: TRBJ1-2
v_gene: TRBV15
len: 11

CDR3aa: ASRADGPDTQY
j_gene: TRBJ2-3
v_gene: TRBV2
len: 11

CDR3aa: ASSGSRGSGANVLT
j_gene: TRBJ2-6
v_gene: TRBV7-2
len: 14

CDR3aa: ASSQGGYNEQF
j_gene: TRBJ2-1
v_gene: TRBV14
len: 11

CDR3aa: ASSQGEGCGYGYT
j_gene: TRBJ1-2
v_gene: TRBV4-1
len: 13

CDR3aa: SARTSGSITYEQY
j_gene: TRBJ2-7
v_gene: TRBV20-1
len: 13

CDR3aa: ASSVVGIQGGGYT
j_gene: TRBJ1-2
v_gene: TRBV9
len: 13

CDR3aa: ASSTHDDTDTQY
j_gene: TRBJ2-3
v_gene: TRBV9
len: 12

CDR3aa: APERDSSGNTIY
j_gene: TRBJ1-3
v_gene: TRBV10-3
len: 12

CDR3aa: ASSLDRAAEAF
j_gene: TRBJ1-1
v_gene: TRBV5-1
len: 11

CDR3aa: ASTRGDYNSPLH
j_gene: TRBJ1-6
v_gene: TRBV19
len: 12

CDR3aa: SVSPPYVSGRSNEQF
j_gene: TRBJ2-1
v_gene: TRBV29-1
len: 15